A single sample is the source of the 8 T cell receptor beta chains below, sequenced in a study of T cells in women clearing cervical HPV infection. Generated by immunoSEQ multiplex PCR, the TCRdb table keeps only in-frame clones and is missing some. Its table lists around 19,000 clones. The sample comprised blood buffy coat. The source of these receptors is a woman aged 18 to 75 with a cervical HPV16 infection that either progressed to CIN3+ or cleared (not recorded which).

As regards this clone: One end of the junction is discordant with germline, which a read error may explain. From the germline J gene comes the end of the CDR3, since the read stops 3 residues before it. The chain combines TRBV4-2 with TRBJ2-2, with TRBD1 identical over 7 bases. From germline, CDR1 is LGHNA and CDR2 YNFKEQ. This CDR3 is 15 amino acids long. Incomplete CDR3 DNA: TGCGCCAGCAGCCAAAGGGGGCACGACACCGGGGAG. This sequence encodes CASSQRGHDTGE. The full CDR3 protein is CASSQRGHDTGELFF.

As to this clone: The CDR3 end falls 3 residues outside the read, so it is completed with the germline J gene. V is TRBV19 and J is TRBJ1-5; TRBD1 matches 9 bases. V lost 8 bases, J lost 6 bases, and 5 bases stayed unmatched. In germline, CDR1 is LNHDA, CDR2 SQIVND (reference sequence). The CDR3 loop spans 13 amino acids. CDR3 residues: CASGNRGLQPQHF. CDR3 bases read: TGTGCCAGTGGAAACAGGGGGCTTCAGCCC.

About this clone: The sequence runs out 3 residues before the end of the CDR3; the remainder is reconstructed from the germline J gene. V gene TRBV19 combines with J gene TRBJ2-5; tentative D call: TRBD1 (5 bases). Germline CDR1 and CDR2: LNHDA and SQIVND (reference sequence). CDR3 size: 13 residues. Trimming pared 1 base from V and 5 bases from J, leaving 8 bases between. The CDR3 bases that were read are TGTGCCAGTAGTATAGGCCGACAGGAGACC. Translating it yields CASSIGRQET. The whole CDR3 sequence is CASSIGRQETQYF.

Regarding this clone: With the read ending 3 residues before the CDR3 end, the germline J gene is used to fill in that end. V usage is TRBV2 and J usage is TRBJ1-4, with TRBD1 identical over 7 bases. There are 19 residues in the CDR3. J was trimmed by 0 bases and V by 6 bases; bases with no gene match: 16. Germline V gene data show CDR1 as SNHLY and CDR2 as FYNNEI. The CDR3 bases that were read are TGTGCCAGCAGATACAGGGGCTGGGACGCTACGGCAACTAATGAAAAA. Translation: CASRYRGWDATATNEK. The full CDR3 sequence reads CASRYRGWDATATNEKLFF.

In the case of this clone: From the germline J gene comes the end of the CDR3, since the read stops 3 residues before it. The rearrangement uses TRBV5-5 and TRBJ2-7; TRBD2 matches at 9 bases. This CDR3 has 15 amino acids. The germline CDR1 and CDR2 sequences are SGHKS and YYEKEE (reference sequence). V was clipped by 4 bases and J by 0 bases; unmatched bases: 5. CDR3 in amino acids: CASSMGTSSSYEQYF. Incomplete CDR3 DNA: TGTGCCAGCAGCATGGGGACTAGCAGCTCCTACGAG.

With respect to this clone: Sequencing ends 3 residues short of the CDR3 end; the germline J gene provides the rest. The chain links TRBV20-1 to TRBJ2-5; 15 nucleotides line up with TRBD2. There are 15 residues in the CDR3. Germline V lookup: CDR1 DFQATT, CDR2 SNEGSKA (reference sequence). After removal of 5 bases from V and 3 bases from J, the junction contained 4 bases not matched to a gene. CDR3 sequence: CSASRTSGGEETQYF. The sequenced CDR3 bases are TGCAGTGCTTCCCGGACTAGCGGGGGGGAAGAGACC.

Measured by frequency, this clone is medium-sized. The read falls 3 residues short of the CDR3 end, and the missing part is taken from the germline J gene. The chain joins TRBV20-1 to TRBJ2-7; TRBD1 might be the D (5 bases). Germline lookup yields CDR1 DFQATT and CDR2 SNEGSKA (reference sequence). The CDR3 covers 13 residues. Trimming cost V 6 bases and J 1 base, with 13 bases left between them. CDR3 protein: CSAPFQGSYEQYF. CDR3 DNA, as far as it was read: TGCAGTGCACCATTTCAGGGTTCCTACGAG.

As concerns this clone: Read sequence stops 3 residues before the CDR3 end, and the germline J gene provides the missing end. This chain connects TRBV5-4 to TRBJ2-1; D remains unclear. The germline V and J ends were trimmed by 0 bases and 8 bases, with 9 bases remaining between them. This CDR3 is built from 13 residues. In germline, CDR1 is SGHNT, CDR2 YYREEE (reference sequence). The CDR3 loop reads CASSLVFSDEQFF. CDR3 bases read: TGTGCCAGCAGCTTGGTGTTTTCGGATGAG.